This TCR beta chain derives from a study of blood T cell repertoires in COVID-19. About the study: Samples of COVID-19 (acute and convalescent) were obtained from the United States, Italy and Spain. PBMCs, B-cell-depleted T cells, or T cells provided the cDNA or gDNA that made up the material.

Per the original methods: Scientists estimated how many nucleated cells there were by amplifying reference gene primers. Some clones are missing from TCRdb's copy, which holds only in-frame ones; the method was immunoSEQ multiplex PCR. V and J calls and clone size are copied from that table; D and trimming were computed from the DNA. The sample yields some 120,000 clones, 70% to 90% seen once. This CDR3 comprises 14 residues. V lost 1 base, J lost 1 base, and 7 bases lay in between. Germline V gives CDR1 KGHSH, CDR2 LQKENI. V gene TRBV18 combines with J gene TRBJ1-1; the D is unclear. The sample taken for sequencing was peripheral blood. This TCR was sampled from a man between 35 and 55 years old with acute or convalescent COVID-19. CDR3 residues: CASSPQTGNTEAFF. Here the CDR3 DNA reads TGTGCCAGCTCACCACAGACGGGGAACACTGAAGCTTTCTTT.